What follows are 23 T cell receptor beta chains derived from one specimen sequenced in a study of identical twins. TCRdb used MiXCR to reprocess the 5' RACE reads, holding one entry per CDR3 protein. In the table there are under 300,000 distinct CDR3 sequences, over 9.5% of which are singletons. These records were also assigned to another study, of yellow fever vaccine responses in identical twins.

The sequencing sample was made of memory (CD45RO+) T cells sorted from blood. Source of these receptors: a woman under 30 in good health.

This clonotype occurred many times. The chain has TRBV2 and TRBJ2-1; 7 bases agree with TRBD1. The CDR3 spans 14 residues. The germline gives CDR1 SNHLY, CDR2 FYNNEI. V dropped 2 bases and J dropped 5; count of bases not matched to a gene: 3. CDR3 nucleotides: TGTGCCAGCAGTGAAACAGGGGTCAACAATGAGCAGTTCTTC. Translated, it gives CASSETGVNNEQFF.

V and J are TRBV14 and TRBJ2-1, with 10 positions matching TRBD2. This CDR3 has 15 residues. V shed 8 bases and J 10 bases; nucleotides not matched to a gene: 14. CDR1 and CDR2 from the germline V gene are SGHDN and FVKESK. Here the CDR3 reads CASAPSGSFNREQFF. CDR3 sequence (DNA): TGTGCCAGCGCGCCTAGCGGGAGTTTTAATAGGGAGCAGTTCTTC.

V and J are TRBV28 and TRBJ2-6; D is perhaps TRBD2 (6 bases). The CDR3 contains 20 residues. The V and J ends lost 5 bases and 2 bases respectively, with 25 bases between them. Germline V lookup: CDR1 MDHEN, CDR2 SYDVKM. The CDR3 loop reads CASSPWRGTNEDTGANVLTF. The CDR3, as DNA: TGTGCCAGCAGTCCTTGGCGGGGTACCAATGAGGATACTGGGGCCAACGTCCTGACTTTC.

This clonotype has only a few counts. The chain recombines TRBV7-9 with TRBJ2-7; possible D gene TRBD1, 5 bases. The CDR3 consists of 13 residues. V lost 3 bases and J lost 4, with 10 bases in between. Germline CDR1 is SEHNR and CDR2 is FQNEAQ (reference sequence). DNA of the CDR3: TGTGCCAGCAGCTTTGCGGACATTTACGAGCAGTACTTC. It is translated as CASSFADIYEQYF.

This chain links TRBV27 with TRBJ2-3; tentatively, D is TRBD1 or TRBD2 (5 bases each). V was trimmed by 7 bases and J by 0 bases, leaving 14 bases between them. The CDR3 is made up of 15 amino acids. Germline V gives CDR1 MNHEY, CDR2 SMNVEV (reference sequence). The CDR3 sequence: CASTSRDLSTDTQYF. The CDR3 nucleotides are TGTGCCAGCACCTCACGGGACCTTAGCACAGATACGCAGTATTTT.

This clonotype was picked up a small number of times. The J gene is TRBJ2-5, the V gene TRBV7-3; 8 nucleotides align to TRBD1. J was trimmed by 3 bases and V by 2 bases; bases with no gene match: 5. CDR3 length: 15 residues. Germline V CDR1 and CDR2: SGHTA, FQGTGA. Here the CDR3 DNA reads TGTGCCAGCAGCTTATTTCAGGGGGCCGAAGAGACCCAGTACTTC. Protein: CASSLFQGAEETQYF.

The chain couples TRBV20-1 to TRBJ1-1; perhaps TRBD1 as D (5 bases). This CDR3 is 11 amino acids long. From germline, CDR1 is DFQATT and CDR2 SNEGSKA (reference sequence). Deletions cut 5 bases from V and 6 bases from J, with 10 bases between. The DNA of the CDR3 is TGCAGTGCTTATGACAGCCCTGAAGCTTTCTTT. Translating gives CSAYDSPEAFF.

A few counts support this clonotype. This rearrangement joins TRBV28 to TRBJ1-6; D is undetermined. The CDR3 loop spans 15 amino acids. V lost 0 bases and J lost 7, with 10 bases in between. Per germline, CDR1 MDHEN and CDR2 SYDVKM. CDR3 in amino acids: CASSLWDGKNSPLHF. CDR3 nucleotide sequence: TGTGCCAGCAGTTTATGGGACGGAAAAAATTCACCCCTCCACTTT.

In this sample, this clonotype turned up many times. Germline and junction disagree at one end, which may indicate a read error. V gene TRBV5-1 combines with J gene TRBJ1-5; 9 positions match TRBD1. Germline values: CDR1 SGHRS, CDR2 YFSETQ. CDR3 length: 15 amino acids. CDR3 DNA: TGCGCCAGCAGTTTGGACAGGGGTAGCAATCAGCCCCAGCATTTT. It specifies CASSLDRGSNQPQHF.

Many counts were recorded for this clonotype. The rearrangement joins TRBV5-1 to TRBJ2-5; 7 bases align to TRBD2. This CDR3 region has 16 residues. Germline CDR1 and CDR2: SGHRS and YFSETQ. V dropped 4 bases and J dropped 3; count of bases not matched to a gene: 12. The CDR3 spells CASSGRTRDYEETQYF. CDR3 bases: TGCGCCAGCAGCGGGAGGACTAGAGATTACGAAGAGACCCAGTACTTC. Full variable domain (outside the CDR3, taken from reference TRBV5-1 and TRBJ2-5): KAGVTQTPRYLIKTRGQQVTLSCSPISGHRSVSWYQQTPGQGLQFLFEYFSETQRNKGNFPGRFSGRQFSNSRSEMNVSTLELGDSALYLCASSGRTRDYEETQYFGPGTRLLVL.

The gene calls are TRBV7-2 and TRBJ2-3, with 8 bases lining up with TRBD1. After removal of 3 bases from V and 5 bases from J, the junction contained 4 bases not matched to a gene. The V gene's germline CDR1 is SGHTA and CDR2 FQGNSA. The CDR3 sequence is 14 residues long. The CDR3 DNA reads as TGTGCCAGCAGCTTCACAGGGGGGATAGATACGCAGTATTTT. This encodes CASSFTGGIDTQYF.

In this sample, this clonotype turned up a few times. The rearrangement uses TRBV18 and TRBJ2-7, with 7 bases matching TRBD1. The CDR3 has 13 residues. V gave up 4 bases and J gave up 5 bases; unmatched junction bases: 5. Germline V gene sequence: CDR1 KGHSH, CDR2 LQKENI. The CDR3 here is CASSLTGIHEQYF. Written as DNA, the CDR3 is TGTGCCAGCTCACTGACAGGGATCCACGAGCAGTACTTC.

This clonotype was picked up many times. The V and J genes are TRBV20-1 and TRBJ2-3; no clear D. CDR3 length equals 14 residues. V lost 4 bases and J lost 1, with 12 bases in between. Germline V gives CDR1 DFQATT, CDR2 SNEGSKA (reference sequence). CDR3 region: CSATGGTGTDTQYF. CDR3 nucleotide sequence: TGCAGTGCTACAGGCGGCACAGGCACAGATACGCAGTATTTT.

This clonotype came up many times. The chain combines TRBV12-3 or TRBV12-4 with TRBJ2-1; no firm D call. Trimming cost V 3 bases and J 6 bases, with 9 bases left between them. The CDR3 is 13 residues long. CDR3 in DNA: TGTGCCAGCAGTTTTTCAGGCAGCAATGAGCAGTTCTTC. Protein product: CASSFSGSNEQFF.

The sample holds many counts of this clonotype. The chain is built from TRBV3-1 and TRBJ2-1; D call uncertain. V shed 1 base and J shed 1 base, with 8 bases lying between them. Germline V gene data show CDR1 as LGHDT and CDR2 as YNNKEL (reference sequence). The CDR3 covers 15 residues. CDR3 in DNA: TGTGCCAGCAGCCAAGTCCGGAGTTCCTACAATGAGCAGTTCTTC. This codes for CASSQVRSSYNEQFF.

This clonotype came up a few times. The rearrangement uses TRBV4-3 and TRBJ2-7; D gene unclear. The CDR3 runs 13 residues. Germline V lookup: CDR1 LGHNA, CDR2 YSLEER. The V gene lost 0 bases and the J gene lost 2 bases, with 5 bases spanning the gap. The CDR3 region has the DNA TGCGCCAGCAGCCAAGATGTCACCTACGAGCAGTACTTC. Its translation is CASSQDVTYEQYF.

The gene calls are TRBV28 and TRBJ2-2; no definite D call. CDR3 length: 17 amino acids. Germline loops: CDR1 MDHEN, CDR2 SYDVKM. The V and J ends lost 5 bases and 5 bases respectively, with 21 bases between them. In DNA, the CDR3 is TGTGCCAGCAGTCCCCACCCTGACGGAAAGGGAACCGGGGAGCTGTTTTTT. Translating it yields CASSPHPDGKGTGELFF.

This clonotype was counted only a few times. The junction differs from germline at one of its ends, possibly a read error. The CDR3: CASSRDSKDTQYF. The CDR3 bases are TGTGCCAGCAGCCGGGACAGCAAAGATACGCAGTATTTT. The chain employs TRBV5-4 and TRBJ2-3; 7 bases map to TRBD1. Germline V lookup: CDR1 SGHNT, CDR2 YYREEE (reference sequence). This CDR3 is 13 amino acids long.

This clonotype appeared a few times. The V call is TRBV18, the J call TRBJ2-3; possibly TRBD2 for D (6 bases). This CDR3 is 15 amino acids long. The germline gives CDR1 KGHSH, CDR2 LQKENI. The V gene lost 3 bases and the J gene lost 5 bases, with 15 bases spanning the gap. The CDR3 DNA sequence: TGTGCCAGCTCACCCGCCGGGAGTCCGGGAGATACGCAGTATTTT. This encodes CASSPAGSPGDTQYF. The full variable domain, its missing parts supplied by reference TRBV18 and TRBJ2-3, is NAGVMQNPRHLVRRRGQEARLRCSPMKGHSHVYWYRQLPEEGLKFMVYLQKENIIDESGMPKERFSAEFPKEGPSILRIQQVVRGDSAAYFCASSPAGSPGDTQYFGPGTRLTVL.

DNA for the CDR3: TGTGCCAGCAAGACAGGGGGGTACTATGGCTACACCTTC. It codes for CASKTGGYYGYTF. The J gene is TRBJ1-2, the V gene TRBV6-6; 9 bases agree with TRBD1. Trimming took 7 bases from V and 3 from J; bases not matched to a gene: 3. The CDR3 sequence is 13 residues long. Germline CDR1 and CDR2: MNHNY and SVGAGI (reference sequence).

The V call is TRBV20-1, the J call TRBJ2-5; TRBD2 matches 10 bases. This CDR3 spans 15 amino acids. V shed 0 bases, J shed 10 bases, and the junction held 11 bases outside the gene matches. CDR1 is DFQATT, CDR2 SNEGSKA, per germline (reference sequence). The CDR3 region is CSARDASGSKVGQYF. The CDR3 bases are TGCAGTGCTAGAGACGCTAGCGGGAGTAAGGTTGGCCAGTACTTC.

This clonotype showed up just a few times. In nucleotides, the CDR3 is TGCGCCAGCACCTGGGCCCAGAGCTCCTACGAGCAGTACTTC. Its translation: CASTWAQSSYEQYF. The genes are TRBV10-2 and TRBJ2-7; D remains unclear. V was shortened by 7 bases and J by 0 bases, with 13 bases between the two germline ends. The CDR3 totals 14 residues. Germline assignment: CDR1 WSHSY and CDR2 SAAADI.

V and J are TRBV9 and TRBJ2-6, with D perhaps TRBD1 or TRBD2 (5 bases each). CDR1 SGDLS and CDR2 YYNGEE come from the germline V gene. CDR3 length: 15 residues. Trimming removed 5 bases from V and 0 bases from J, with 9 bases in between. The CDR3 region is CASSTRGSGANVLTF. CDR3 nucleotides: TGTGCCAGCAGTACGAGGGGCTCTGGGGCCAACGTCCTGACTTTC.